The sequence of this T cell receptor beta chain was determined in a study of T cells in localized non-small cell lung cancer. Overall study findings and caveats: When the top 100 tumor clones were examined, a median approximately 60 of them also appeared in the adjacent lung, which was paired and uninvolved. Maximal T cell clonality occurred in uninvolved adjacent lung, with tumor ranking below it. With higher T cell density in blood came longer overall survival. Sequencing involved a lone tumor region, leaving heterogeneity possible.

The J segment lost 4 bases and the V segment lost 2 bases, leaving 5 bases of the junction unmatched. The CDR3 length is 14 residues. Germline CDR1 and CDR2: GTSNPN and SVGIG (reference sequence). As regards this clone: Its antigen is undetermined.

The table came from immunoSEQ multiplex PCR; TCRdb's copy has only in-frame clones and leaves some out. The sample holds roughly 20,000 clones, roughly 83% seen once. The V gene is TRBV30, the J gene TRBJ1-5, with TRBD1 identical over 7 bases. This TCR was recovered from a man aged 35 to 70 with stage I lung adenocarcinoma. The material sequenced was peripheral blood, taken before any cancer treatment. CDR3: CAWSRQGGNQPQHF. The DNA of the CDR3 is TGTGCCTGGAGTAGACAGGGAGGGAATCAGCCCCAGCATTTT.